This TCR beta chain stems from a study of lymphopenia after photon versus proton radiotherapy. V was pared by 1 base and J by 14 bases, with 16 bases between. Germline loops: CDR1 SGHTA, CDR2 FQGNSA. The CDR3 covers 13 residues. The method was immunoSEQ multiplex PCR; TCRdb's version includes in-frame clones alone and lacks a portion of them. The data hold tens of thousands of clones, with 84% observed a single time. Sequencing used peripheral blood, obtained from a patient treated with proton-based radiotherapy. The receptor comes from a man aged 55 to 70 with pancreatic cancer. The rearrangement links TRBV7-2 to TRBJ2-3; perhaps TRBD2 as D (5 bases). Here the CDR3 reads CASSLVWNSVAYF. The CDR3 nucleotides read TGTGCCAGCAGCTTAGTTTGGAATAGCGTCGCGTATTTT.